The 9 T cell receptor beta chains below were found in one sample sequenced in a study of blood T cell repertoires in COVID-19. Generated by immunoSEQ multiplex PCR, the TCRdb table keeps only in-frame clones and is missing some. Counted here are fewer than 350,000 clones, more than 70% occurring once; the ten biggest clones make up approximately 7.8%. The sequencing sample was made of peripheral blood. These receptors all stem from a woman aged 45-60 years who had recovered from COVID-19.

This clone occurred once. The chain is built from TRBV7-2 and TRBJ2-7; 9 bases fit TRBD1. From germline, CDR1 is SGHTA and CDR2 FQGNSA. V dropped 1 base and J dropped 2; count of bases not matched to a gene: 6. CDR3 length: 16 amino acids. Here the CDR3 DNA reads TGTGCCAGCAGCTTAGGCTCGGACAGGGGTCCCTACGAGCAGTACTTC. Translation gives CASSLGSDRGPYEQYF.

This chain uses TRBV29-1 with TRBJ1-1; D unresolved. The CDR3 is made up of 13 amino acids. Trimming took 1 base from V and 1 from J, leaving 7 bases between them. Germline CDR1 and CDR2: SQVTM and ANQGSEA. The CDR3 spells CSVEGEWNTEAFF. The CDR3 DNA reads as TGCAGCGTTGAAGGGGAGTGGAACACTGAAGCTTTCTTT. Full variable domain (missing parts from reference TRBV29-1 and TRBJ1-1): SAVISQKPSRDICQRGTSLTIQCQVDSQVTMMFWYRQQPGQSLTLIATANQGSEATYESGFVIDKFPISRPNLTFSTLTVSNMSPEDSSIYLCSVEGEWNTEAFFGQGTRLTVV.

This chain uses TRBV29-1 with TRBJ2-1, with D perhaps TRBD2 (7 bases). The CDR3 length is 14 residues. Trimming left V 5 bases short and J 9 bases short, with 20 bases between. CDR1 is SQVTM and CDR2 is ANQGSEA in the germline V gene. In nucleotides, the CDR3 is TGCAGCGTTATGATCGGGGGGCCGCAGTCTGAGCAGTTCTTC. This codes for CSVMIGGPQSEQFF.

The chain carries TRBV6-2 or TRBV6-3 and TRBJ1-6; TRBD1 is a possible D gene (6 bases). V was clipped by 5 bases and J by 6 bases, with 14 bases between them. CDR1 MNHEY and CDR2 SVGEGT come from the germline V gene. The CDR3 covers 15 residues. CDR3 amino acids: CASSLTGEVNSPLHF. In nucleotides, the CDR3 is TGTGCCAGCAGTCTGACAGGAGAGGTTAATTCACCCCTCCACTTT.

The CDR3 DNA sequence: TGTGCCAGCAGTTACCGCGGGCCCGGGGAGCTGTTTTTT. It codes for CASSYRGPGELFF. This chain uses TRBV6-2 or TRBV6-3 with TRBJ2-2, with D possibly matching TRBD2 (5 bases). Germline CDR1 reads MNHEY; CDR2 reads SVGEGT. The ends were cut back, 2 bases at V and 6 bases at J, with 7 bases in the middle. CDR3 length: 13 residues.

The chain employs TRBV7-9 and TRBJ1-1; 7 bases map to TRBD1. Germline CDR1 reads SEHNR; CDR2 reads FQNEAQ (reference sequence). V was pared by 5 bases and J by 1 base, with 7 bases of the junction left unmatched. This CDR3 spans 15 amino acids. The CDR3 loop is CASSSLTGKNTEAFF. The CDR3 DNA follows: TGTGCCAGCAGCAGCCTGACAGGGAAGAACACTGAAGCTTTCTTT.

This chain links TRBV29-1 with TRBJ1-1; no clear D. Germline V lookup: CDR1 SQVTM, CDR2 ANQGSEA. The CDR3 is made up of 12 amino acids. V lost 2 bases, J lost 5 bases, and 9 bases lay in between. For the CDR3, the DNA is TGCAGCGTTGAAATAGTAGCTACTGAAGCTTTCTTT. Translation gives CSVEIVATEAFF.

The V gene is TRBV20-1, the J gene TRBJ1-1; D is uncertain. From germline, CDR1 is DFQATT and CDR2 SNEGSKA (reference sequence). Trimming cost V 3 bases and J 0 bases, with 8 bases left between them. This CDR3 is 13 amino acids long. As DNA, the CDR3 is TGCAGTGCTAGTTCCCACATGAACACTGAAGCTTTCTTT. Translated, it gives CSASSHMNTEAFF.

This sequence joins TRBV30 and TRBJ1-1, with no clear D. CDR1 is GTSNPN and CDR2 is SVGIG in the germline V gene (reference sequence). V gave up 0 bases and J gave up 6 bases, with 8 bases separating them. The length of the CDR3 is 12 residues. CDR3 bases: TGTGCCTGGAGTGTTGGGCAGCCTGAAGCTTTCTTT. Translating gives CAWSVGQPEAFF.